The subject of this entry is one T cell receptor beta chain. Here immunoSEQ multiplex PCR was the method, and the copy in TCRdb shows in-frame clones only, minus some. The sample holds some 200,000 clones, around 80% seen once. This record comes from a study of blood T cell repertoires in COVID-19. Germline CDR1 reads KGHSH; CDR2 reads LQKENI. V lost 6 bases and J lost 3, with 15 bases in between. The CDR3 sequence is 14 residues long. This sequence was found in a woman in her 70s with COVID-19, enrolled during active disease. Material: peripheral blood. The chain is built from TRBV18 and TRBJ2-7; D might be TRBD1 (5 bases). CDR3: CASSPRAQGYEQYV. The CDR3 DNA reads TGTGCCAGCTCCCCCAGGGCCCAGGGCTACGAGCAGTACGTC.